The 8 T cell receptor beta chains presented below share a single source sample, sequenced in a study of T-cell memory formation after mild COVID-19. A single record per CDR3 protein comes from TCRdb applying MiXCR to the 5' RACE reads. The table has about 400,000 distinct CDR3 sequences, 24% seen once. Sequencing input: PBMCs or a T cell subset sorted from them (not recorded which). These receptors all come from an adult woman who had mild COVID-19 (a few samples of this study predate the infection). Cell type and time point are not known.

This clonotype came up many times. CDR3 protein: CASRGQRGNSPLHF. The CDR3, as DNA: TGTGCCAGCAGGGGTCAGCGGGGTAATTCACCCCTCCACTTT. The V and J genes are TRBV7-2 and TRBJ1-6; no definite D call. CDR1 and CDR2 (germline): SGHTA, FQGNSA. V was clipped by 6 bases and J by 6 bases, with 12 bases between them. CDR3 length: 14 residues.

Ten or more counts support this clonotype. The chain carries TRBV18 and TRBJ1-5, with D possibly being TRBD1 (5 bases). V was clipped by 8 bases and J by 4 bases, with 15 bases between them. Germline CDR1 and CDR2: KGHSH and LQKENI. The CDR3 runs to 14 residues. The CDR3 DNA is TGTGCCAGCAGCCCCGGGGCGGGGAATCAGCCCCAGCATTTT. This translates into CASSPGAGNQPQHF. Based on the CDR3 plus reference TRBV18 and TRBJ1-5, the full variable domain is NAGVMQNPRHLVRRRGQEARLRCSPMKGHSHVYWYRQLPEEGLKFMVYLQKENIIDESGMPKERFSAEFPKEGPSILRIQQVVRGDSAAYFCASSPGAGNQPQHFGDGTRLSIL.

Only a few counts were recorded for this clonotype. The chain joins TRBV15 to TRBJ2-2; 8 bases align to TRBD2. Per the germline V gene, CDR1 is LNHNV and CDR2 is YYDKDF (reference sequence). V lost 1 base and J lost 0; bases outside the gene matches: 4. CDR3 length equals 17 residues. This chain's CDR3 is CATSRVLTSANTGELFF. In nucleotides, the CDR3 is TGTGCCACCAGCAGAGTGCTGACTAGCGCGAACACCGGGGAGCTGTTTTTT. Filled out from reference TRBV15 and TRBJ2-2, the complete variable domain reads DAMVIQNPRYQVTQFGKPVTLSCSQTLNHNVMYWYQQKSSQAPKLLFHYYDKDFNNEADTPDNFQSRRPNTSFCFLDIRSPGLGDTAMYLCATSRVLTSANTGELFFGEGSRLTVL.

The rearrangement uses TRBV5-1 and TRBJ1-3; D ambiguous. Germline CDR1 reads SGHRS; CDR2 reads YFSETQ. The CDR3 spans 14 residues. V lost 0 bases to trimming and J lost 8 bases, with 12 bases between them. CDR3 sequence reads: CASSLAGSKDTIYF. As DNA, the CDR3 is TGCGCCAGCAGCTTGGCTGGGTCTAAAGACACCATATATTTT.

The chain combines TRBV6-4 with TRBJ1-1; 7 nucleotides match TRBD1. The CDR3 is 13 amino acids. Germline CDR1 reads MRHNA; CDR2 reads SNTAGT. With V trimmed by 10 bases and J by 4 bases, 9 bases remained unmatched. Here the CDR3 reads CATLVDRVTEAFF. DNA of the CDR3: TGTGCCACCCTTGTCGACAGGGTCACTGAAGCTTTCTTT.

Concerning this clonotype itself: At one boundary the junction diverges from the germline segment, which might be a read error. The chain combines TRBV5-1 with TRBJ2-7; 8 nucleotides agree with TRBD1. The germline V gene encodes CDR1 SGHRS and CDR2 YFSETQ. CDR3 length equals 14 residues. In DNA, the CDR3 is TGCGCCAGCCATCAGGGGGCCATCTCCGACGAGCAGTACTTC. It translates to CASHQGAISDEQYF.

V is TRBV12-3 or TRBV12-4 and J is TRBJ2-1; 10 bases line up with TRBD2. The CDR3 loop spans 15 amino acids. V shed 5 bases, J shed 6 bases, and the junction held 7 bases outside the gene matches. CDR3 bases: TGTGCCAGCAGTAGTCTAGCGGGGGCCGGCAATGAGCAGTTCTTC. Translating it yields CASSSLAGAGNEQFF.

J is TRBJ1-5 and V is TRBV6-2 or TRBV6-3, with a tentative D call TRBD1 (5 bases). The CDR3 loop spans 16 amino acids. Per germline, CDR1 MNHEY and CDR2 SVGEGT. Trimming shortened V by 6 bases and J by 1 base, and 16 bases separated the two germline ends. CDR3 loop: CASRAGYWASNQPQHF. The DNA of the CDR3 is TGTGCCAGCAGGGCAGGGTACTGGGCAAGCAATCAGCCCCAGCATTTT.